This is a list of T cell receptor beta chains from one sample in a study of identical twins. TCRdb redid the calling of the 5' RACE reads with MiXCR, one entry per CDR3 protein. The data contain roughly 490,000 distinct CDR3 sequences, about 13% of them seen just once; the ten biggest clones take up more than 0.8%. A further study also used this sample, focusing on yellow fever vaccine responses in identical twins.

Sequences were obtained from CD4+ T cells sorted from blood. These receptors originate from a young woman in good health. The CDR3 runs from the conserved cysteine through the conserved F or W. Fields, in order: J gene, V gene, clone size, D gene, CDR3 protein, CDR3 DNA. The D gene is left open where the match is weak. The size entry is marked missing in some rows and otherwise reads once, few, many or a size class.

>TRBJ2-1|TRBV5-1|few|-
CASMEGSYNEQFF
TGCGCCAGCATGGAGGGTAGCTACAATGAGCAGTTCTTC
>TRBJ2-5|TRBV6-1|-|-
CASRKEAVQETQYF
TGTGCCAGCAGAAAGGAGGCAGTCCAAGAGACCCAGTACTTC
>TRBJ1-6|TRBV3-1|-|-
CASRTGTHVDSPLHF
TGTGCCAGCCGGACCGGGACCCACGTCGATTCACCCCTCCACTTT
>TRBJ2-7|TRBV7-9|-|-
CASSSRDSGEQYF
TGTGCCAGCAGCTCGCGGGATTCGGGAGAGCAGTACTTC
>TRBJ2-4|TRBV15|-|TRBD1
CATSSRRQGLAKNIQYF
TGTGCCACCAGCAGCCGTCGACAGGGCCTAGCCAAAAACATTCAGTACTTC
>TRBJ2-3|TRBV20-1|few|TRBD2
CSASGRGSTDTHYF
TGCAGTGCTAGTGGGCGGGGGAGCACAGATACGCATTATTTT
>TRBJ2-7|TRBV12-3/TRBV12-4|few|-
CASSLEIVGTPYEQYF
TGTGCCAGCAGTTTAGAAATTGTAGGAACCCCCTACGAGCAGTACTTC
>TRBJ2-7|TRBV12-3/TRBV12-4|few|-
CASSRQGGAYEQYF
TGTGCCAGCAGTCGCCAGGGGGGCGCGTACGAGCAGTACTTC
>TRBJ2-6|TRBV3-1|many|-
CASTRMGSGANVLTF
TGTGCCAGCACTCGCATGGGGTCTGGGGCCAACGTCCTGACTTTC
>TRBJ2-1|TRBV12-3/TRBV12-4|many|TRBD2
CASLPHSSGRVGEQFF
TGTGCCAGCCTCCCCCACTCTAGCGGGAGGGTGGGTGAGCAGTTCTTC
>TRBJ2-1|TRBV14|few|-
CASSQARIKGDEQFF
TGTGCCAGCAGCCAAGCCAGAATTAAGGGCGATGAGCAGTTCTTC
>TRBJ1-2|TRBV9|few|-
CASSVVDGGYTF
TGTGCCAGCAGCGTAGTGGACGGGGGCTACACCTTC
>TRBJ2-2|TRBV7-2|-|-
CASSLDPTTGELFF
TGTGCCAGCAGCTTAGACCCTACCACCGGGGAGCTGTTTTTT
>TRBJ2-7|TRBV6-2/TRBV6-3|-|TRBD1
CASSYGGTGRYEQYF
TGTGCCAGCAGTTACGGCGGGACAGGGAGATACGAGCAGTACTTC
>TRBJ2-2|TRBV5-5|-|TRBD1
CATTGQGPYTGELFF
TGTGCCACGACGGGACAGGGGCCTTACACCGGGGAGCTGTTTTTT
>TRBJ2-3|TRBV11-2|-|TRBD2
CASSSQVTSADTQYF
TGTGCCAGCAGCTCCCAAGTCACTAGCGCAGATACGCAGTATTTT
>TRBJ2-5|TRBV20-1|many|TRBD2
CSDTGLAGETQYF
TGCAGCGATACCGGACTAGCGGGTGAGACCCAGTACTTC
>TRBJ1-5|TRBV20-1|few|-
CSARLTGYSNQPQHF
TGCAGTGCTAGACTTACGGGTTATAGCAATCAGCCCCAGCATTTT
>TRBJ2-2|TRBV18|-|-
CASSPFTANTGELFF
TGTGCCAGCTCACCTTTCACCGCGAACACCGGGGAGCTGTTTTTT
>TRBJ2-4|TRBV5-1|-|-
CASSPGPVWENIQYF
TGCGCCAGCAGCCCCGGACCCGTATGGGAAAACATTCAGTACTTC
>TRBJ2-1|TRBV4-3|many|TRBD1
CASSRDRVNEQFF
TGCGCCAGCAGTCGGGACAGGGTAAATGAGCAGTTCTTC
>TRBJ2-7|TRBV7-9|-|TRBD1
CASSLDVDREREQYF
TGTGCCAGCAGCTTAGACGTCGACAGGGAGAGGGAGCAGTACTTC
>TRBJ2-5|TRBV4-3|-|-
CASSQVGLGETQYF
TGCGCCAGCAGCCAAGTGGGGTTGGGGGAGACCCAGTACTTC
>TRBJ2-2|TRBV29-1|many|-
CSVDRDGNTGELFF
TGCAGCGTTGATAGGGACGGAAACACCGGGGAGCTGTTTTTT
>TRBJ2-3|TRBV6-1|-|TRBD1
CASSELGGPDTQYF
TGTGCCAGCAGTGAACTAGGGGGCCCAGATACGCAGTATTTT
>TRBJ2-1|TRBV15|many|TRBD1
CATRGRIGTASYNEQFF
TGTGCCACCAGGGGTCGAATAGGGACAGCATCCTACAATGAGCAGTTCTTC
>TRBJ2-7|TRBV5-6|-|TRBD1
CASSPVGQAHYEQYF
TGTGCCAGCAGCCCGGTGGGACAGGCCCACTACGAGCAGTACTTC
>TRBJ2-1|TRBV20-1|-|-
CSAREMLGKSSYNEQFF
TGCAGTGCTAGAGAGATGCTTGGGAAGAGCTCCTACAATGAGCAGTTCTTC
>TRBJ2-3|TRBV5-4|-|TRBD1
CASSPPGQAGDTQYF
TGTGCCAGCAGCCCACCGGGACAGGCAGGAGATACGCAGTATTTT
>TRBJ2-3|TRBV11-2|few|TRBD1
CATEWGTGQGTDTQYF
TGTGCCACCGAGTGGGGGACGGGACAGGGCACAGATACGCAGTATTTT
>TRBJ2-7|TRBV7-2|-|TRBD2
CASSLGRGAYEQYF
TGTGCCAGCAGCTTAGGGCGGGGGGCATACGAGCAGTACTTC
>TRBJ2-7|TRBV20-1|-|TRBD1
CSARRPGTGGEQYF
TGCAGTGCTAGACGTCCCGGGACAGGGGGCGAGCAGTACTTC
>TRBJ2-7|TRBV6-5|few|TRBD1
CASSSSGQTYEQYF
TGTGCCAGCAGTTCCTCGGGACAGACCTACGAGCAGTACTTC
>TRBJ2-7|TRBV24-1|few|TRBD1
CATSGTGGAYEQYF
TGTGCCACCAGCGGGACAGGGGGGGCCTACGAGCAGTACTTC
>TRBJ2-7|TRBV12-3/TRBV12-4|few|-
CASSTGTPAQYF
TGTGCCAGCAGCACAGGCACGCCAGCGCAGTACTTC
>TRBJ1-2|TRBV7-2|many|TRBD1
CASSTNRGGYTF
TGTGCCAGCAGCACAAACAGGGGTGGCTACACCTTC
>TRBJ1-1|TRBV27|few|TRBD1
CASRKTGGTEAFF
TGTGCCAGCAGAAAAACAGGGGGAACTGAAGCTTTCTTT
>TRBJ1-1|TRBV29-1|many|-
CSVYAGSMNTEAFF
TGCAGCGTCTACGCCGGGAGTATGAACACTGAAGCTTTCTTT
>TRBJ2-7|TRBV10-3|few|TRBD2
CAISEGTSGIYEQYF
TGTGCCATCAGTGAAGGGACTAGCGGGATCTACGAGCAGTACTTC
>TRBJ2-3|TRBV6-2/TRBV6-3|-|-
CASSPMTGYTDTQYF
TGTGCCAGCAGTCCTATGACAGGTTACACAGATACGCAGTATTTT
>TRBJ2-7|TRBV25-1|few|TRBD1
CASSDGQVGRYEQYF
TGTGCCAGCAGTGACGGACAGGTGGGGCGCTACGAGCAGTACTTC
>TRBJ2-7|TRBV6-2/TRBV6-3|-|TRBD2
CASSLTSDRSYEQYF
TGTGCCAGCAGTCTGACTAGCGACCGCTCCTACGAGCAGTACTTC
>TRBJ2-1|TRBV2|many|TRBD1
CASRRTGNEQFF
TGTGCCAGCAGGAGGACAGGCAATGAGCAGTTCTTC
>TRBJ2-7|TRBV10-3|few|-
CAISQAGEQYF
TGTGCCATCAGCCAGGCGGGCGAGCAGTACTTC
>TRBJ2-5|TRBV11-2|-|TRBD2
CASSLVGISGRDRRETQYF
TGTGCCAGCAGCTTAGTGGGTATTAGCGGGAGGGACCGCAGGGAGACCCAGTACTTC
>TRBJ2-2|TRBV11-2|few|TRBD2
CASPRGGREDTGELFF
TGTGCCAGCCCACGGGGGGGGAGAGAGGACACCGGGGAGCTGTTTTTT
>TRBJ2-3|TRBV6-1|-|-
CASRIGGGPGDTQYF
TGTGCCAGCAGGATAGGGGGGGGGCCGGGAGATACGCAGTATTTT
>TRBJ1-5|TRBV11-3|few|-
CASSCYPGGNQPQHF
TGTGCCAGCAGTTGCTATCCCGGGGGCAATCAGCCCCAGCATTTT
>TRBJ2-5|TRBV6-1|many|-
CASSLRQGGGETQYF
TGTGCCAGCAGTCTCCGACAGGGAGGAGGGGAGACCCAGTACTTC
>TRBJ2-2|TRBV29-1|many|-
CSVGMGGANTGELFF
TGCAGCGTCGGCATGGGGGGAGCCAACACCGGGGAGCTGTTTTTT